The rows below give T cell receptor beta chains drawn from one sample of a study of cytomegalovirus exposure and HLA in healthy donors. Profiling relied on immunoSEQ multiplex PCR, and the TCRdb table lists in-frame clones only, not all of them. The sample features some 60,000 clones, with 4% to 5.5% in its top ten. The specimen sequenced was PBMCs. The origin of the receptors is a man aged 25-45 years in good health and CMV-seropositive. The CDR3 runs from the conserved cysteine through the conserved F or W.

V gene,J gene,CDR3 protein
TRBV6-5,TRBJ1-6,CASSSSYSYNSPLHF
TRBV5-1,TRBJ2-3,CASSRAQRGDTDTQYF
TRBV6-1,TRBJ2-7,CASRSQGASSYEQYF
TRBV4-2,TRBJ1-3,CASSPVRGESSRLVGNTIYF
TRBV7-3,TRBJ1-6,CASSRTGPNSPLHF
TRBV4-1,TRBJ2-1,CASSQEGGDEQFF
TRBV30,TRBJ2-1,CAGSLRDRDDNEQFF
TRBV11-3,TRBJ2-2,CASTSRDRAFTGELFF
TRBV7-2,TRBJ1-2,CASSSSPGQRYTF
TRBV7-3,TRBJ1-2,CASSSAGTGVSGYTF
TRBV4-2,TRBJ1-5,CASSQDRGQPQHF
TRBV7-8,TRBJ2-1,CASSLGAGDTNEQFF
TRBV27,TRBJ1-2,CASSSQGALGYTF
TRBV6-4,TRBJ2-3,CASSDSTGGSDTQYF
TRBV13,TRBJ2-1,CASSLGLRTGSNEQFF
TRBV4-2,TRBJ2-7,CASSQMTSVSAYEQYF
TRBV7-9,TRBJ2-1,CASSGLAGGTYNEQFF
TRBV7-2,TRBJ2-5,CASSLGTGETQYF
TRBV7-8,TRBJ2-7,CASSLQGAKYEQYF
TRBV6-6,TRBJ1-1,CASSSEGAVGTEAFF
TRBV9,TRBJ1-2,CASSADSYGYTF
TRBV27,TRBJ2-7,CASSLSSTGGSYEQYF
TRBV5-6,TRBJ2-1,CASSPRRFSEQFF
TRBV28,TRBJ1-1,CASSLMARGAFF
TRBV6-5,TRBJ2-1,CASSYSKGSGYNEQFF
TRBV7-9,TRBJ2-3,CASSITAGTDTQYF
TRBV29-1,TRBJ2-1,CSVTRPDSFSYNEQFF
TRBV18,TRBJ2-5,CASSPSNQETQYF
TRBV2,TRBJ2-7,CASSEDGRGDEQYF
TRBV5-1,TRBJ1-2,CASSFEDRGMGYGYTF
TRBV7-9,TRBJ1-1,CASSSPGGTTEAFF
TRBV4-1,TRBJ2-7,CASSRQTSGAAYEQYF
TRBV12-5,TRBJ1-1,CASGLVGGLEAEAFF
TRBV2,TRBJ2-5,CASSERQGQGTQYF
TRBV18,TRBJ2-3,CASSLGTSGRTPDTQYF
TRBV10-3,TRBJ2-7,CAISEDRGHEQYF
TRBV18,TRBJ2-5,CASSPPSGTQENQYF
TRBV11-3,TRBJ1-5,CASSKGPWEPQHF
TRBV6-4,TRBJ2-1,CASSPEGGDVDEQFF
TRBV19,TRBJ1-4,CASSQGRPTSTNEKLFF
TRBV4-1,TRBJ2-2,CASRPPGEAGELFF
TRBV30,TRBJ2-5,CAWSPNVGTQYF
TRBV7-8,TRBJ1-1,CASSLAMTGYTEAFF
TRBV6-1,TRBJ1-2,CASSEVGYGYTF
TRBV30,TRBJ1-5,CAWSLGSPNQPQHF
TRBV7-9,TRBJ1-2,CASSLTGESYGYTF